The T cell receptor (beta chain) under discussion was sequenced for a study of blood T cell repertoires in COVID-19. Across the whole study: Material from acute and convalescent COVID-19 was sourced from the United States, Italy and Spain. PBMCs, B-cell-depleted T cells, or T cells provided the cDNA or gDNA that made up the material.

One Seattle source followed patients from active infection through their disease course. In the original analysis: The authors estimated nucleated cell counts from reference gene primer amplification. Assay used: immunoSEQ multiplex PCR; TCRdb lists only in-frame clones, some missing. Clone size and the V and J calls come from that table; the DNA yielded D and trimming. The sample holds around 230,000 clones; approximately 84% are singletons and the top ten take roughly 11%. The V gene end was trimmed by 3 bases and the J gene end by 5 bases; junction bases not matched to a gene: 1. The CDR3 length is 13 residues. Germline values: CDR1 SGHDT, CDR2 YYEEEE.

Sequences were obtained from peripheral blood. The TCR comes from a man between 50 and 59 years old with COVID-19, enrolled during active disease. The V gene is TRBV5-6, the J gene TRBJ2-7; 11 bases match TRBD1. The CDR3 DNA is TGTGCCAGCAGCTCGGGACAGGGGGACGAGCAGTACTTC. Translating gives CASSSGQGDEQYF.